Each of the 30 T cell receptor beta chains below was sequenced from the same sample in a study of shared T cell receptors in the human thymus. Method: immunoSEQ multiplex PCR; TCRdb's copy keeps in-frame clones and lacks some. The sample has around 730,000 clones, around 85% seen once; the top ten hold roughly 0.01%. Another study also made use of these data, one on human thymus T cells.

Material: thymocytes. The receptors here all came from a girl under three years old with a congenital heart defect.

This clone was seen a handful of times. V and J are TRBV6-1 and TRBJ1-1, with D tentatively TRBD1 (6 bases). The V end was cut by 2 bases, the J end by 4 bases, with 11 bases between. Germline V gives CDR1 MNHNS, CDR2 SASEGT. This CDR3 has 14 amino acids. The CDR3 DNA sequence: TGTGCCAGCAGTGAAAGGGGGAAGGGCACTGAAGCTTTCTTT. Amino acids: CASSERGKGTEAFF.

This clone came up once. The chain links TRBV7-9 to TRBJ2-7; possible D gene TRBD1, 5 bases. Trimming removed 3 bases at V and 2 bases at J, with 8 bases between. This CDR3 contains 13 residues. Germline CDR1 and CDR2: SEHNR and FQNEAQ (reference sequence). The CDR3 DNA reads as TGTGCCAGCAGCTTCAGGGTTGCCTACGAGCAGTACTTC. It yields the protein CASSFRVAYEQYF.

The J gene is TRBJ1-1, the V gene TRBV27; D not certain. Trimming shortened V by 6 bases and J by 3 bases, and 8 bases separated the two germline ends. The CDR3 is 12 amino acids. Looked up from germline, CDR1 is MNHEY and CDR2 is SMNVEV (reference sequence). The CDR3 spells CASRSQYTEAFF. CDR3 nucleotide sequence: TGTGCCAGCAGGTCACAGTACACTGAAGCTTTCTTT.

V and J are TRBV5-8 and TRBJ1-3; 8 bases agree with TRBD1. Germline CDR1 SGHTS, CDR2 YDEGEE. The trim removed 6 bases at V and 4 bases at J, leaving 12 bases unmatched. This CDR3 has 16 amino acids. The CDR3 loop is CASNSQQGESGNTIYF. In DNA, the CDR3 is TGTGCCAGCAACTCTCAACAGGGGGAGTCGGGAAACACCATATATTTT.

V and J are TRBV6-5 and TRBJ2-7; a possible D gene is TRBD2 (6 bases). The CDR3 consists of 16 residues. Germline loops: CDR1 MNHEY, CDR2 SVGAGI. Trimming pared 0 bases from V and 0 bases from J, leaving 12 bases between. CDR3 in amino acids: CASSYSGGYSSYEQYF. The CDR3 bases are TGTGCCAGCAGTTACTCCGGGGGTTACAGCTCCTACGAGCAGTACTTC.

The genes are TRBV10-3 and TRBJ2-3, with D possibly TRBD2 on 5 matching bases. The V gene lost 3 bases and the J gene lost 2 bases, with 6 bases spanning the gap. Germline V CDR1 and CDR2: ENHRY, SYGVKD. The CDR3 has 13 amino acids. CDR3 coding DNA: TGTGCCATCAGTGATCGGGACACAGATACGCAGTATTTT. The encoded protein is CAISDRDTDTQYF.

V is TRBV27 and J is TRBJ1-5; 11 bases align to TRBD1. Germline CDR1 reads MNHEY; CDR2 reads SMNVEV (reference sequence). The junction had 7 bases not matched to a gene; V was cut back by 4 bases and J by 2 bases. The CDR3 runs 17 residues. The CDR3 loop is CASSSSDRGRGNQPQHF. The CDR3 nucleotides are TGTGCCAGCAGTTCCTCGGACAGGGGGCGAGGCAATCAGCCCCAGCATTTT.

This clone was seen only once. V is TRBV6-6 and J is TRBJ2-1, with 10 bases identical to TRBD2. V gave up 7 bases and J gave up 2 bases; unmatched junction bases: 8. The germline V gene encodes CDR1 MNHNY and CDR2 SVGAGI (reference sequence). The CDR3 runs 16 residues. The CDR3: CASTLSGGDPYNEQFF. CDR3 nucleotides: TGTGCCAGCACCTTGAGCGGGGGGGATCCCTACAATGAGCAGTTCTTC.

This clone showed up just a few times. The chain has TRBV4-3 and TRBJ2-5; 15 bases are shared with TRBD2. CDR3 length: 19 amino acids. V gave up 2 bases and J gave up 4 bases; unmatched junction bases: 11. The germline V gene has CDR1 LGHNA and CDR2 YSLEER. CDR3 nucleotide sequence: TGCGCCAGCAGCCAACGCAACCCCGGGACTAGCGGGGGGATAGAGACCCAGTACTTC. Translated: CASSQRNPGTSGGIETQYF.

The gene calls are TRBV19 and TRBJ2-5, with D unclear. The V end was cut by 2 bases, the J end by 0 bases, with 13 bases between. The germline V gene encodes CDR1 LNHDA and CDR2 SQIVND (reference sequence). The CDR3 is made up of 16 amino acids. In nucleotides, the CDR3 is TGTGCCAGTAGTATACGCCCAGGAACGTACCAAGAGACCCAGTACTTC. This gives the protein CASSIRPGTYQETQYF.

The V gene is TRBV19, the J gene TRBJ1-5, with D uncertain. There are 15 residues in the CDR3. Looked up from germline, CDR1 is LNHDA and CDR2 is SQIVND (reference sequence). Trimming took off 3 bases at V and 3 bases at J, with 12 bases between the two ends. In nucleotides, the CDR3 is TGTGCCAGTAGTATTGTTGCCAGTATCAATCAGCCCCAGCATTTT. It yields the protein CASSIVASINQPQHF.

The chain combines TRBV11-2 with TRBJ1-3; no clear D gene. The V end lost 5 bases, the J end lost 1 base, and 12 bases lay between the germline ends. Germline V gene lookup returns CDR1 SGHAT and CDR2 FQNNGV. The CDR3 is 15 residues long. The CDR3 reads CASSPGGVSGNTIYF. CDR3 DNA sequence: TGTGCCAGCAGCCCGGGCGGGGTTTCTGGAAACACCATATATTTT.

J is TRBJ1-5 and V is TRBV19; 8 bases fit TRBD1. J lost 7 bases, V lost 7 bases, and 18 bases had no gene match. The CDR3 consists of 17 residues. The germline V gene encodes CDR1 LNHDA and CDR2 SQIVND (reference sequence). The CDR3 bases are TGTGCCAGTACCCCCTATTCCAGCAGGGGGCTTTGGCAGCCCCAGCATTTT. Translated, it gives CASTPYSSRGLWQPQHF.

This rearrangement joins TRBV10-3 to TRBJ1-2; possible D gene TRBD1, 5 bases. CDR1 and CDR2 (germline): ENHRY, SYGVKD. Trimming stripped 2 bases from V and 0 bases from J, with 13 bases between. The CDR3 is made up of 16 amino acids. CDR3 sequence (DNA): TGTGCCATCAGTGAGGGCGTCGGGGGAGCTAACTATGGCTACACCTTC. It is translated as CAISEGVGGANYGYTF.

The CDR3 is CASSLLPGGNSPLHF. CDR3 sequence (DNA): TGTGCCAGCAGTTTATTGCCAGGGGGTAATTCACCCCTCCACTTT. The gene calls are TRBV27 and TRBJ1-6, with TRBD1 matching 7 bases. This CDR3 region has 15 residues. V was clipped by 1 base and J by 6 bases; unmatched bases: 3. Germline lookup yields CDR1 MNHEY and CDR2 SMNVEV (reference sequence).

In DNA form, the CDR3 reads TGTGCCAGCAGCTTGGGGGACAGACCCTACGAGCAGTACTTC. The encoded protein is CASSLGDRPYEQYF. The chain employs TRBV5-6 and TRBJ2-7; 7 bases align to TRBD1. Germline CDR1 is SGHDT and CDR2 is YYEEEE. The trim removed 0 bases at V and 2 bases at J, leaving 2 bases unmatched. This CDR3 is 14 amino acids long.

This chain connects TRBV30 to TRBJ2-5, with D tentatively TRBD2 (6 bases). Per germline, CDR1 GTSNPN and CDR2 SVGIG (reference sequence). V was clipped by 5 bases and J by 7 bases, with 26 bases between them. The CDR3 has 16 amino acids. Here the CDR3 DNA reads TGTGCCTGGGTGGGAAAATTTGGGGGGAAGATGGGGACCCAGTACTTC. Amino acid sequence: CAWVGKFGGKMGTQYF.

About this clone: The junction departs from germline at one end; a sequencing error may be responsible. The V and J genes are TRBV20-1 and TRBJ1-2; 7 bases agree with TRBD1. This CDR3 region has 8 residues. Germline CDR1 and CDR2: DFQATT and SNEGSKA (reference sequence). CDR3 sequence reads: CSAAGQKF. The CDR3 coding sequence is TGCAGTGCCGCGGGACAGAAGTTC.

This clone appeared a few times. CDR3 bases: TGTGCCAGCAGGGCGGGAACCTACGAGCAGTACTTC. Translation gives CASRAGTYEQYF. The chain has TRBV2 and TRBJ2-7; D might be TRBD2 (6 bases). The CDR3 is 12 residues long. The V gene's germline CDR1 is SNHLY and CDR2 FYNNEI. The ends were cut back, 6 bases at V and 2 bases at J, with 8 bases in the middle.

The rearrangement joins TRBV15 to TRBJ2-1; D remains unclear. CDR1 and CDR2 (germline): LNHNV, YYDKDF (reference sequence). This CDR3 has 12 residues. V was clipped by 1 base and J by 4 bases, with 2 bases between them. CDR3 sequence reads: CATSRAYNEQFF. CDR3 sequence (DNA): TGTGCCACCAGCAGAGCTTACAATGAGCAGTTCTTC.

J is TRBJ1-2 and V is TRBV19; 9 nucleotides line up with TRBD1. CDR3 length: 18 amino acids. Germline CDR1 is LNHDA and CDR2 is SQIVND (reference sequence). V was pared by 6 bases and J by 4 bases, with 18 bases of the junction left unmatched. The CDR3 region is CASSFGVRQGGLLYGYTF. The CDR3 coding sequence is TGTGCCAGTAGCTTTGGGGTACGACAGGGGGGCTTACTCTATGGCTACACCTTC.

The CDR3 region has the DNA TGCGCCAGCAGTACTGACAGTCTAAATTCACCCCTCCACTTT. It specifies CASSTDSLNSPLHF. V and J are TRBV10-2 and TRBJ1-6; TRBD1 might be the D (5 bases). The length of the CDR3 is 14 residues. CDR1 is WSHSY, CDR2 SAAADI, per germline. Trimming stripped 5 bases from V and 7 bases from J, with 12 bases between.

J is TRBJ2-7 and V is TRBV30, with TRBD2 identical over 8 bases. The germline gives CDR1 GTSNPN, CDR2 SVGIG (reference sequence). V was pared by 3 bases and J by 4 bases, with 20 bases of the junction left unmatched. The CDR3 has 18 amino acids. The CDR3 bases are TGTGCCTGGAGACGAACCCTGACGGTTCCGGGACTAGGTTACGAGCAGTACTTC. This encodes CAWRRTLTVPGLGYEQYF. The variable domain in full, with the rest retrieved from reference TRBV30 and TRBJ2-7, is SQTIHQWPATLVQPVGSPLSLECTVEGTSNPNLYWYRQAAGRGLQLLFYSVGIGQISSEVPQNLSASRPQDRQFILSSKKLLLSDSGFYLCAWRRTLTVPGLGYEQYFGPGTRLTVT.

The chain's CDR3 is CASSPSPQGSWTEAFF. The CDR3 DNA is TGTGCCAGCAGTCCCAGTCCACAGGGTAGTTGGACTGAAGCTTTCTTT. The chain joins TRBV2 to TRBJ1-1; TRBD1 might be the D (6 bases). The V gene's germline CDR1 is SNHLY and CDR2 FYNNEI. The CDR3 runs 16 residues. V was trimmed by 5 bases and J by 5 bases, leaving 21 bases between them. Full variable domain (outside the CDR3, taken from reference TRBV2 and TRBJ1-1): EPEVTQTPSHQVTQMGQEVILRCVPISNHLYFYWYRQILGQKVEFLVSFYNNEISEKSEIFDDQFSVERPDGSNFTLKIRSTKLEDSAMYFCASSPSPQGSWTEAFFGQGTRLTVV.

The chain employs TRBV9 and TRBJ1-2, with 8 bases identical to TRBD1. The V and J ends lost 1 base and 4 bases, in that order; junction bases with no gene match: 12. CDR3 size: 17 residues. CDR1 is SGDLS and CDR2 is YYNGEE in the germline V gene. The CDR3 sequence: CASSVTPGQESCYGYTF. The CDR3 DNA follows: TGTGCCAGCAGCGTAACACCGGGACAGGAGAGCTGCTATGGCTACACCTTC.

V gene TRBV9 combines with J gene TRBJ2-5; 12 bases agree with TRBD2. The V gene end was trimmed by 4 bases and the J gene end by 4 bases; junction bases not matched to a gene: 5. From germline, CDR1 is SGDLS and CDR2 YYNGEE. The length of the CDR3 is 15 residues. CDR3 nucleotides: TGTGCCAGCAGCTCTAGCGGGGGGGCATCAGAGACCCAGTACTTC. Translation: CASSSSGGASETQYF.

V is TRBV4-2 and J is TRBJ2-7; 7 bases agree with TRBD2. This CDR3 is 16 amino acids long. With V trimmed by 1 base and J by 2 bases, 8 bases remained unmatched. Germline CDR1 and CDR2: LGHNA and YNFKEQ. The CDR3 reads CASSQVFGGGPYEQYF. Written as DNA, the CDR3 is TGTGCCAGCAGCCAAGTCTTTGGCGGGGGACCCTACGAGCAGTACTTC.

The chain joins TRBV5-1 to TRBJ2-7; D uncertain. Germline-derived CDR1 and CDR2 are SGHRS and YFSETQ. The V end lost 0 bases, the J end lost 7 bases, and 14 bases lay between the germline ends. This CDR3 has 14 amino acids. The CDR3 DNA reads TGCGCCAGCAGCTTGGCCCGAGGAATACTGGAGCAGTACTTC. It yields the protein CASSLARGILEQYF.

The chain links TRBV5-8 to TRBJ1-1; TRBD1 might be the D (5 bases). In germline, CDR1 is SGHTS, CDR2 YDEGEE. The ends were cut back, 2 bases at V and 4 bases at J, with 27 bases in the middle. This CDR3 is built from 19 residues. The CDR3 spells CASSLVPFTGGRVGTEAFF. CDR3 in DNA: TGTGCCAGCAGCTTAGTGCCCTTTACAGGAGGGAGGGTTGGCACTGAAGCTTTCTTT.

The chain uses TRBV25-1 and TRBJ1-3, with 7 positions matching TRBD1. V shed 6 bases and J 3 bases; nucleotides not matched to a gene: 2. This CDR3 comprises 13 residues. CDR1 is MGHDK and CDR2 is SYGVNS in the germline V gene. CDR3 protein: CASRGQFGNTIYF. The DNA of the CDR3 is TGTGCCAGCAGGGGACAGTTTGGAAACACCATATATTTT. Supplemented by reference TRBV25-1 and TRBJ1-3, the full variable domain reads EADIYQTPRYLVIGTGKKITLECSQTMGHDKMYWYQQDPGMELHLIHYSYGVNSTEKGDLSSESTVSRIRTEHFPLTLESARPSHTSQYLCASRGQFGNTIYFGEGSWLTVV.